What follows are 8 T cell receptor beta chains derived from one specimen sequenced in a study of post-analysis software for immune sequencing data. The study's findings and limits: Relative to controls, patients had about five TRBV segments at higher frequency, with TRBV5-6, TRBV5-1 and TRBV20-1 among these.

Carried by the TCR beta cDNA libraries were unique molecular identifiers. Each CDR3 protein is one row after TCRdb ran MiXCR on the PCR reads. This sample has hundreds of thousands of distinct CDR3 sequences, with just under 30% found just once. No antigen has been assigned to these receptors. The specimen was blood. These receptor sequences come from a girl aged 10-17 years with multiple sclerosis.

The chain carries TRBV9 and TRBJ1-1; weak D call: TRBD1 (5 bases). The germline V gene has CDR1 SGDLS and CDR2 YYNGEE. V lost 6 bases to trimming and J lost 7 bases, with 10 bases between them. The CDR3 is made up of 11 amino acids. Written as DNA, the CDR3 is TGTGCCAGCACCGCGGGACGTGAAGCTTTCTTT. Encoded protein: CASTAGREAFF.

V is TRBV12-3 or TRBV12-4 and J is TRBJ2-2, with 11 positions matching TRBD1. The CDR3 is 16 residues long. V lost 3 bases and J lost 2; bases outside the gene matches: 2. Written as DNA, the CDR3 is TGTGCCAGCAGTTTGGGACAGGGGGTTAACACCGGGGAGCTGTTTTTT. This sequence encodes CASSLGQGVNTGELFF.

This clonotype has just a few counts. J is TRBJ2-7 and V is TRBV27; 8 bases map to TRBD1. From germline, CDR1 is MNHEY and CDR2 SMNVEV (reference sequence). V lost 3 bases, J lost 2 bases, and 6 bases stayed unmatched. The CDR3 loop spans 15 amino acids. CDR3 loop: CASSFSRGRTYEQYF. In nucleotides, the CDR3 is TGTGCCAGCAGTTTTTCCAGGGGGCGCACCTACGAGCAGTACTTC.

V is TRBV5-1 and J is TRBJ2-1, with TRBD2 matching over 9 bases. Germline CDR1 and CDR2: SGHRS and YFSETQ. The V segment lost 4 bases and the J segment 7 bases; nucleotides outside the gene matches: 15. CDR3 size: 17 residues. In DNA form, the CDR3 reads TGCGCCAGCAGCCCGGCCTTTTGGGCGGGAGGGTGGAATGAGCAGTTCTTC. Protein product: CASSPAFWAGGWNEQFF.

Worth noting for this clonotype: This may be a read error: a much more frequent sequence differs by one nucleotide. V is TRBV29-1 and J is TRBJ2-1; 9 bases are shared with TRBD1. There are 15 residues in the CDR3. The junction had 14 bases not matched to a gene; V was cut back by 4 bases and J by 10 bases. Per the germline V gene, CDR1 is SQVTM and CDR2 is ANQGSEA. CDR3 amino acids: CSVAPARTGVYEQFF. The CDR3 DNA reads as TGCAGCGTTGCCCCCGCTCGGACAGGGGTCTACGAGCAGTTCTTC.

The J gene is TRBJ2-2, the V gene TRBV20-1; unclear D gene. CDR3 length: 14 residues. CDR1 and CDR2 (germline): DFQATT, SNEGSKA (reference sequence). The V end was cut by 1 base, the J end by 3 bases, with 9 bases between. The CDR3 loop is CSARAYTDTGELFF. For the CDR3, the DNA is TGCAGTGCTAGAGCGTACACAGACACCGGGGAGCTGTTTTTT.

This chain links TRBV20-1 with TRBJ2-5; 10 nucleotides match TRBD2. Germline CDR1 reads DFQATT; CDR2 reads SNEGSKA (reference sequence). V lost 1 base, J lost 5 bases, and 7 bases stayed unmatched. CDR3 length equals 15 residues. The DNA of the CDR3 is TGCAGTGCTAGAGCGTTAGCGGGGGGAGGGGAGACCCAGTACTTC. Its translation is CSARALAGGGETQYF.

This clonotype was detected only a few times. This chain joins TRBV9 and TRBJ1-2; TRBD1 is a possible D gene (6 bases). The CDR3 extends over 14 amino acids. Germline-derived CDR1 and CDR2 are SGDLS and YYNGEE. Trimming left V 0 bases short and J 8 bases short, with 14 bases between. CDR3 nucleotide sequence: TGTGCCAGCAGCGTAGCCAGGGGCGGGCTCGGCTACACCTTC. Translation gives CASSVARGGLGYTF.